This T cell receptor (beta chain) comes out of a study of blood T cell repertoires in COVID-19. Source study methods: Reference gene primer amplification gave estimated nucleated cell counts. Libraries were prepared by immunoSEQ multiplex PCR; TCRdb keeps only in-frame clonotypes and omits some of them. That table furnishes V, J and clone size, whereas the DNA furnished D and trimming. The data contain around 280,000 clones, roughly 90% of them singletons. Individuals aged about 18 to 90 years were recruited from some 26 US areas. Clinical histories supplied by participants themselves formed the basis of cohort assignment. The germline gives CDR1 SGHTA, CDR2 FQGNSA. The CDR3 extends over 15 amino acids. The V gene lost 1 base and the J gene lost 1 base, with 7 bases spanning the gap.

This rearrangement joins TRBV7-2 to TRBJ2-2; no reliable D call. Source material: PBMCs or T cells enriched from blood (not recorded which). This clonotype was sampled from a woman under 30 with acute COVID-19. The CDR3 loop reads CASSLVTRNTGELFF. CDR3 DNA: TGTGCCAGCAGCTTAGTCACGCGGAACACCGGGGAGCTGTTTTTT.